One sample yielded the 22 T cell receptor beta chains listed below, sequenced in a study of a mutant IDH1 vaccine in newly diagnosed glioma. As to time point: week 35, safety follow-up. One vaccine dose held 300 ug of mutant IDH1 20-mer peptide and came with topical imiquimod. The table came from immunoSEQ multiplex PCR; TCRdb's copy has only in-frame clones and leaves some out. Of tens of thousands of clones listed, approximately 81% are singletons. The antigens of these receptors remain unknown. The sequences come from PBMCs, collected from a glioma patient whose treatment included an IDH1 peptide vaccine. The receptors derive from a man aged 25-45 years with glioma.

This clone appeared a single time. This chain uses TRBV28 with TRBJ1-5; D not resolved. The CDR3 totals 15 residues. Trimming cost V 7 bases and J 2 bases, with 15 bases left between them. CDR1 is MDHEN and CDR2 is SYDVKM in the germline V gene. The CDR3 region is CASKRNLYGNQPQHF. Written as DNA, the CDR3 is TGTGCCAGCAAGCGGAATTTGTATGGCAATCAGCCCCAGCATTTT.

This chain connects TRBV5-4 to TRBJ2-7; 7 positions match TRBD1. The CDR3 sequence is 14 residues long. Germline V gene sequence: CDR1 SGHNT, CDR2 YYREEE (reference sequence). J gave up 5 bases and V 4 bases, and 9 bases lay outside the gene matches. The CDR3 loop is CASSAGRGGDEQYF. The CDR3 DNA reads TGTGCCAGCAGCGCTGGCCGAGGGGGCGACGAGCAGTACTTC.

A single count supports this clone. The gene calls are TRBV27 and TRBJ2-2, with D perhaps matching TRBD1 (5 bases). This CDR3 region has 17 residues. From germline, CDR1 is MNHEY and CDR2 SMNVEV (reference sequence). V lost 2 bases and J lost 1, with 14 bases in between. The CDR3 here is CASSLRRQGMNTGELFF. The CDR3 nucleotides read TGTGCCAGCAGTTTACGTCGTCAGGGAATGAACACCGGGGAGCTGTTTTTT.

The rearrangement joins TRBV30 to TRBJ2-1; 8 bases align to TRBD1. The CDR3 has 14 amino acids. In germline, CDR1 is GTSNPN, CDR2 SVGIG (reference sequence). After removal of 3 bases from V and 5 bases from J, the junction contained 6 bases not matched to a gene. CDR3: CAWRYRGDNNEQFF. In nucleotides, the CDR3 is TGTGCCTGGAGATACAGGGGGGACAACAATGAGCAGTTCTTC.

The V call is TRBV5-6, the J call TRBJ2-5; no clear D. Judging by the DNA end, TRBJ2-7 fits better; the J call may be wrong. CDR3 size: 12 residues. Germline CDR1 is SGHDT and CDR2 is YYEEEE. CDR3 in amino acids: CASSLDFYEQYF. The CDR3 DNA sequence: TGTGCCAGCAGCTTGGACTTCTACGAGCAGTACTTC.

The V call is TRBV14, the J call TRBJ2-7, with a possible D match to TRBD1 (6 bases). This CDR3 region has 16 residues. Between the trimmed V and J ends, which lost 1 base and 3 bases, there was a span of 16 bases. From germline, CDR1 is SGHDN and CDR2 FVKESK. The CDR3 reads CASSQVGGYRGYEQYF. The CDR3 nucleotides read TGTGCCAGCAGCCAAGTTGGGGGCTATAGAGGCTACGAGCAGTACTTC.

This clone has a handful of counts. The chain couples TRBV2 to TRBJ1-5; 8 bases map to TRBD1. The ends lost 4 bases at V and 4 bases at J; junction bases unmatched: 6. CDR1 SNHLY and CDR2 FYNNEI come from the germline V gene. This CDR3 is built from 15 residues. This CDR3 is CASSAEGQVNQPQHF. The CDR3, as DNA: TGTGCCAGCAGTGCTGAGGGACAGGTTAATCAGCCCCAGCATTTT.

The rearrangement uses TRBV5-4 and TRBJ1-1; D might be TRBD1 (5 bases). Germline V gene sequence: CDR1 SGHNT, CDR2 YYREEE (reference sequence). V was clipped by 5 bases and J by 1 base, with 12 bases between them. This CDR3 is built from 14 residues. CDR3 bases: TGTGCCAGCAGGCCCCAGAGGGGGAACACTGAAGCTTTCTTT. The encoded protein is CASRPQRGNTEAFF.

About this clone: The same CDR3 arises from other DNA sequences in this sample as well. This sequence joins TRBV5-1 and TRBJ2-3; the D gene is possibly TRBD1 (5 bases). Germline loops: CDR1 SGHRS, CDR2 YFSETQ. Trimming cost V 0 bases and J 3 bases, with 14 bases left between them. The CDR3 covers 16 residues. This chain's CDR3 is CASSLEGPPGTDTQYF. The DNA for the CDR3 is TGCGCCAGCAGCTTGGAGGGGCCCCCTGGGACAGATACGCAGTATTTT.

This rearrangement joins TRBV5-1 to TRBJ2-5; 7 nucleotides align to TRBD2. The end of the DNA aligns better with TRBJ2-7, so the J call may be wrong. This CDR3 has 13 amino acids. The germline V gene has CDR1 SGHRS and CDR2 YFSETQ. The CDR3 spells CASSLRGDDEQYF. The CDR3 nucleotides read TGCGCCAGCAGCTTGCGGGGGGACGACGAGCAGTACTTC.

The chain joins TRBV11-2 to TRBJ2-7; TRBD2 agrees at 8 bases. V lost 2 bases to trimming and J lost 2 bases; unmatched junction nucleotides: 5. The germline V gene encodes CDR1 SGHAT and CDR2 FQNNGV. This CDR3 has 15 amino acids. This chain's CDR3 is CASSLFGRGAYEQYF. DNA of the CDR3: TGTGCCAGCAGCTTATTCGGGAGGGGGGCCTACGAGCAGTACTTC.

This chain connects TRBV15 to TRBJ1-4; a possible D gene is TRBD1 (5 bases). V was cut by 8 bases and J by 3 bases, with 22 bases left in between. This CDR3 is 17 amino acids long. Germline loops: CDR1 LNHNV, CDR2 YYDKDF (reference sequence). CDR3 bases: TGTGCCACCGGAGCGCCAGGGAAGGTCGATCCTAATGAAAAACTGTTTTTT. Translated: CATGAPGKVDPNEKLFF.

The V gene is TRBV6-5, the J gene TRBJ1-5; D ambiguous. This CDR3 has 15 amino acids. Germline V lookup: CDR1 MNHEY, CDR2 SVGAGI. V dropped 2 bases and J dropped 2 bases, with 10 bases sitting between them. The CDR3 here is CASSYDGSGNQPQHF. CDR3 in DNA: TGTGCCAGCAGTTACGACGGGAGCGGCAATCAGCCCCAGCATTTT.

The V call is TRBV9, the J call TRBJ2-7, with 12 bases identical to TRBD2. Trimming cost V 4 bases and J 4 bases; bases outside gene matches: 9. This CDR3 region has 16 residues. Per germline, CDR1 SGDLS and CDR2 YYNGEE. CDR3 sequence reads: CASSPSSSGGAYEQYF. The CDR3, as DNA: TGTGCCAGCAGCCCGAGCTCTAGCGGGGGGGCGTACGAGCAGTACTTC.

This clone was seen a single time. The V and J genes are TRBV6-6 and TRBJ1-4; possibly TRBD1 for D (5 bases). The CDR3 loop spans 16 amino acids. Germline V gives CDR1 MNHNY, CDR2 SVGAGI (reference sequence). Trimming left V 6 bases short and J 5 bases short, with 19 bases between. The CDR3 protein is CASRPRGGAENEKLFF. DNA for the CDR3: TGTGCCAGCAGACCCAGAGGCGGGGCCGAAAATGAAAAACTGTTTTTT.

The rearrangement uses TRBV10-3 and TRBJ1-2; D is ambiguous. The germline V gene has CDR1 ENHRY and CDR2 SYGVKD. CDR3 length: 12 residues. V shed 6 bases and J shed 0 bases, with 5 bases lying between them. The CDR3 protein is CAISETNYGYTF. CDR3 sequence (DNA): TGTGCCATCAGCGAGACTAACTATGGCTACACCTTC.

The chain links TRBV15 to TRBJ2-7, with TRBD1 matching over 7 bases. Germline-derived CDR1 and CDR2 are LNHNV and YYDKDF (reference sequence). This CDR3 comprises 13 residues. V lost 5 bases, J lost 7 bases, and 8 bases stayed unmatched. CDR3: CATSGPNRGEQYF. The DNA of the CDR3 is TGTGCCACCAGCGGACCGAACAGGGGTGAGCAGTACTTC.

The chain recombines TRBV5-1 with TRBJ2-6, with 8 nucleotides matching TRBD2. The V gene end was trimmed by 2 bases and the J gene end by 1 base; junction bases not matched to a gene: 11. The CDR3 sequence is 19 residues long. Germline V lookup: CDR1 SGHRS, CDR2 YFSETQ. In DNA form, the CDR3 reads TGCGCCAGCAGCTTCCCCCGAGGCGGGGGGCTGTCTGGGGCCAACGTCCTGACTTTC. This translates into CASSFPRGGGLSGANVLTF.

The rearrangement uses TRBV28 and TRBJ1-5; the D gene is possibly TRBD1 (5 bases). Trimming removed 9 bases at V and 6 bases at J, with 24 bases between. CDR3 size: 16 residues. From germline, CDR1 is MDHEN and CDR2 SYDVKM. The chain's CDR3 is CASRWRQGQVGQPQHF. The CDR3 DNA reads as TGTGCCAGTCGATGGAGGCAGGGTCAAGTAGGTCAGCCCCAGCATTTT.

The CDR3, as DNA: TGTGCCAGCAGCCCTCTGGACAGAAATCAGCCCCAGCATTTT. It is translated as CASSPLDRNQPQHF. The gene calls are TRBV7-9 and TRBJ1-5; D is possibly TRBD1 (6 bases). V lost 5 bases to trimming and J lost 4 bases, with 12 bases between them. The length of the CDR3 is 14 residues. Germline CDR1 reads SEHNR; CDR2 reads FQNEAQ (reference sequence).

The CDR3 DNA sequence: TGTGCCAGCAGTTTATCGACAGGATCTGAAGCTTTCTTT. Translation gives CASSLSTGSEAFF. The chain carries TRBV27 and TRBJ1-1; D might be TRBD1 (6 bases). The CDR3 has 13 residues. The germline V gene has CDR1 MNHEY and CDR2 SMNVEV (reference sequence). Trimming took off 0 bases at V and 6 bases at J, with 8 bases between the two ends.

The CDR3 sequence: CASRPPGPSLQQYF. CDR3 DNA: TGTGCCAGCAGACCCCCGGGACCGTCCCTCCAGCAGTACTTC. This chain connects TRBV11-2 to TRBJ2-7, with D possibly called TRBD1 or TRBD2 (5 bases each). The germline gives CDR1 SGHAT, CDR2 FQNNGV. CDR3 size: 14 residues. Between the trimmed V and J ends, which lost 6 bases and 8 bases, there was a span of 20 bases.